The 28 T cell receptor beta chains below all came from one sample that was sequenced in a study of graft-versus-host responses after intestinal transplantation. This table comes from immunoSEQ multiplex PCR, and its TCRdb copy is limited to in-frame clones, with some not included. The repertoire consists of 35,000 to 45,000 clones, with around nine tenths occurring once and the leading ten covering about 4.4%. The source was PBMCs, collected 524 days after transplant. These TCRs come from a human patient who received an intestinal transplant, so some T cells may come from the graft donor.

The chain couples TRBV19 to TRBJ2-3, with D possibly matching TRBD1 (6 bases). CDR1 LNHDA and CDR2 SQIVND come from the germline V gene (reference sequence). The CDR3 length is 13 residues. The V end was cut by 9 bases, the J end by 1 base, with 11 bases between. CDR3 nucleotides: TGTGCCAGGCCGAAGGGGGGCACAGATACGCAGTATTTT. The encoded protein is CARPKGGTDTQYF. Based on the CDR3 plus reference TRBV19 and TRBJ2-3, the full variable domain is DGGITQSPKYLFRKEGQNVTLSCEQNLNHDAMYWYRQDPGQGLRLIYYSQIVNDFQKGDIAEGYSVSREKKESFPLTVTSAQKNPTAFYLCARPKGGTDTQYFGPGTRLTVL.

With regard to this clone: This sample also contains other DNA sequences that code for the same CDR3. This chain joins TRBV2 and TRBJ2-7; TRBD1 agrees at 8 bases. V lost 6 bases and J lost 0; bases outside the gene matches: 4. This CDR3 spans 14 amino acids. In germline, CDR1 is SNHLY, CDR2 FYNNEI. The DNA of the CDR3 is TGTGCCAGCAGACGACAGGGGTCCTCCTACGAGCAGTACTTC. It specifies CASRRQGSSYEQYF.

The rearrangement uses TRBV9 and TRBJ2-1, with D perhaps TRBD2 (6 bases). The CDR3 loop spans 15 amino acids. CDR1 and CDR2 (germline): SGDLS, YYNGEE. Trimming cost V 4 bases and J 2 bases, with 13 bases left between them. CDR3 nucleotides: TGTGCCAGCAGCCCCCAGGGAGGCGCCTACAATGAGCAGTTCTTC. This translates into CASSPQGGAYNEQFF.

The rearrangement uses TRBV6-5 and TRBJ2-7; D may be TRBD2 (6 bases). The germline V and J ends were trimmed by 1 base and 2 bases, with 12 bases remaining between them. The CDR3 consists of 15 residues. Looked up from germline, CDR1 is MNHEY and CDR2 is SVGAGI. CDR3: CASSYWASATYEQYF. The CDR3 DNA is TGTGCCAGCAGTTACTGGGCTAGCGCAACCTACGAGCAGTACTTC.

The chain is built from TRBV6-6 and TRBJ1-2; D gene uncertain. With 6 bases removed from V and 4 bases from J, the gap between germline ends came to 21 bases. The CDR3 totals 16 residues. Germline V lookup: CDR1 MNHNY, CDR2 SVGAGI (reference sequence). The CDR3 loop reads CASSLYSEQAVYGYTF. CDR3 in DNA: TGTGCCAGCAGCCTATACTCGGAACAAGCAGTCTATGGCTACACCTTC.

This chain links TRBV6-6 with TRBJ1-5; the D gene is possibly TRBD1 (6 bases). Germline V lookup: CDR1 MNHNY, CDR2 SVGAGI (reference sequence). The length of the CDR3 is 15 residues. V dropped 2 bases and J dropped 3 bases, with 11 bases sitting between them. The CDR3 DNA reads TGTGCCAGCAGTTACCAGGACAGTTTCAATCAGCCCCAGCATTTT. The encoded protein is CASSYQDSFNQPQHF.

CDR3 DNA: TGCGCCAGCAGCCGGACAACCGGCAGCACTGAAGCTTTCTTT. Encoded protein: CASSRTTGSTEAFF. The chain uses TRBV5-1 and TRBJ1-1; tentative D call: TRBD1 (5 bases). The CDR3 consists of 14 residues. With 4 bases removed from V and 4 bases from J, the gap between germline ends came to 14 bases. The germline V gene encodes CDR1 SGHRS and CDR2 YFSETQ.

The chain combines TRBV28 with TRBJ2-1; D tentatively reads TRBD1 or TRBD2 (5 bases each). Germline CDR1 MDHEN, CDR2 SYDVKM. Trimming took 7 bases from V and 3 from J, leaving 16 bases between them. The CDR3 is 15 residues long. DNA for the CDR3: TGTGCCAGCACCGCAGAGGGGACCGGCTACAATGAGCAGTTCTTC. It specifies CASTAEGTGYNEQFF.

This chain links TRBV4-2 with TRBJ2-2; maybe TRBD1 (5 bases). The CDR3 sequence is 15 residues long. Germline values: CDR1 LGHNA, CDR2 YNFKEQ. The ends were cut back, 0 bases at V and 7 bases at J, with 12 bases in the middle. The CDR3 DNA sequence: TGTGCCAGCAGCCAAGATCTTCAGGGCGTCGGGGAGCTGTTTTTT. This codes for CASSQDLQGVGELFF.

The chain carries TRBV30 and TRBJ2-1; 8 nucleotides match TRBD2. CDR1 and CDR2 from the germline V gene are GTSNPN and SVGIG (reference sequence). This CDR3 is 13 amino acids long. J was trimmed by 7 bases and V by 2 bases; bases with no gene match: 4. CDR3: CAWSRGRLNEQFF. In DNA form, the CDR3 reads TGTGCCTGGAGTCGCGGGAGGTTGAATGAGCAGTTCTTC.

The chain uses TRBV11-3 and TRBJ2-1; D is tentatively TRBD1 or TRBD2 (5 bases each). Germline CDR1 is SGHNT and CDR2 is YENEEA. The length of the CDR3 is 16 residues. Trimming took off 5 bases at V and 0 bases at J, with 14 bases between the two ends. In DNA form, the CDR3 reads TGTGCCAGCAGCCCATCGGGACCCCGCTCCTACAATGAGCAGTTCTTC. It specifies CASSPSGPRSYNEQFF.

CDR3 region: CASSLGSGGGELFF. The CDR3 DNA follows: TGTGCCAGTAGTCTGGGTAGCGGCGGGGGGGAGCTGTTTTTT. The J gene is TRBJ2-2, the V gene TRBV19; D might be TRBD2 (6 bases). V shed 5 bases and J shed 8 bases, with 15 bases lying between them. CDR3 length: 14 amino acids. Germline V gives CDR1 LNHDA, CDR2 SQIVND (reference sequence).

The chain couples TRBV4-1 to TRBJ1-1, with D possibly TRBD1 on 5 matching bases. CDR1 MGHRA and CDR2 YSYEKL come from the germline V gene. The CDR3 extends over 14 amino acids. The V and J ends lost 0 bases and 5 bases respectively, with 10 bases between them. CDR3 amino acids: CASSQDSGSTEAFF. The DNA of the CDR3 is TGCGCCAGCAGCCAAGATTCAGGGAGTACTGAAGCTTTCTTT.

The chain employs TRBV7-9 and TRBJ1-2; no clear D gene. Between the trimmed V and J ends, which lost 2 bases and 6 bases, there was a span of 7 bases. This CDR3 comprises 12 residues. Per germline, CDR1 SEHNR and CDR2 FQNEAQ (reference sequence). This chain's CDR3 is CASSLNVDGYTF. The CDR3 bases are TGTGCCAGCAGCTTAAATGTAGATGGCTACACCTTC.

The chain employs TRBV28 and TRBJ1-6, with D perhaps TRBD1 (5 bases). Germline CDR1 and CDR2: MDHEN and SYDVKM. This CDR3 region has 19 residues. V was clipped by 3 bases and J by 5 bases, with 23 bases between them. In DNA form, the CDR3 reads TGTGCCAGCAGTTTCCCTGTGGGCAGGGAACCGGAGGATAATTCACCCCTCCACTTT. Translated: CASSFPVGREPEDNSPLHF.

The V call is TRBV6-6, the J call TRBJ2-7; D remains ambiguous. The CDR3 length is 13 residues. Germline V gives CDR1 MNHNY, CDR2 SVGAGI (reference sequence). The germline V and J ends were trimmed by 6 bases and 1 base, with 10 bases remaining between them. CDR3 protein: CASSSHGSYEQYF. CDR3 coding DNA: TGTGCCAGCAGCTCCCACGGGTCCTACGAGCAGTACTTC.

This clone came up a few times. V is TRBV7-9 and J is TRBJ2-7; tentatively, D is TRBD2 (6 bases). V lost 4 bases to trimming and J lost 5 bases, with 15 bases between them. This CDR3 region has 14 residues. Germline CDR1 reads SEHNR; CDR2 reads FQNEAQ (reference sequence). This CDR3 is CASSSTGRSDEQYF. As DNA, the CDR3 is TGTGCCAGCAGCTCCACTGGGAGGTCGGACGAGCAGTACTTC.

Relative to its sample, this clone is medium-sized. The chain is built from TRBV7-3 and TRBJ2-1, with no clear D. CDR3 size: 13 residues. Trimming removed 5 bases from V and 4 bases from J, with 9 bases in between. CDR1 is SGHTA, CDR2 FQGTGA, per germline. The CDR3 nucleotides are TGTGCCAGCAGCGTCGACCTGTACAATGAGCAGTTCTTC. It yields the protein CASSVDLYNEQFF.

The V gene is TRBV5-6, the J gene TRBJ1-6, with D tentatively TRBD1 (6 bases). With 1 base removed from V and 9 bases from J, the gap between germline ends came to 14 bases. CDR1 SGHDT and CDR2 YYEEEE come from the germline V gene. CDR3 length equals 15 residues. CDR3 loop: CASSLYQGSSSPLHF. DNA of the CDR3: TGTGCCAGCAGCTTGTACCAGGGGTCATCTTCACCCCTCCACTTT.

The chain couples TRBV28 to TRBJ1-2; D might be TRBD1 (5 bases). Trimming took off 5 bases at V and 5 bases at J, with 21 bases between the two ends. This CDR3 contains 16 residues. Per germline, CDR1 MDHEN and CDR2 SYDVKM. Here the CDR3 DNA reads TGTGCCAGCAGTAGGGTTTCCAGGGCACCTCTATATGGCTACACCTTC. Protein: CASSRVSRAPLYGYTF.

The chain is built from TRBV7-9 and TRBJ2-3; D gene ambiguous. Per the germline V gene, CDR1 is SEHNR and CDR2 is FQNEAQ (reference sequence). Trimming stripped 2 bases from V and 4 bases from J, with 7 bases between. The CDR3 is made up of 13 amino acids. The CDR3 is CASSLPYSDTQYF. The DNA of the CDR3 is TGTGCCAGCAGCTTACCCTACTCAGATACGCAGTATTTT.

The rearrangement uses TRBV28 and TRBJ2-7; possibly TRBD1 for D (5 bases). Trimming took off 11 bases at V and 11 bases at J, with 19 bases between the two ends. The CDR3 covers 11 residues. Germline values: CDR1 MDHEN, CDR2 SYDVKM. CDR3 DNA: TGTGCCGCAAAGGGGCAGGGTGGAAAGTACTTC. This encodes CAAKGQGGKYF.

The CDR3 loop is CASSLAPTGANEKLFF. Written as DNA, the CDR3 is TGCGCCAGCAGCTTGGCCCCGACAGGGGCTAATGAAAAACTGTTTTTT. The chain has TRBV5-1 and TRBJ1-4; TRBD1 matches at 8 bases. Per germline, CDR1 SGHRS and CDR2 YFSETQ. V shed 0 bases, J shed 3 bases, and the junction held 4 bases outside the gene matches. This CDR3 contains 16 residues.

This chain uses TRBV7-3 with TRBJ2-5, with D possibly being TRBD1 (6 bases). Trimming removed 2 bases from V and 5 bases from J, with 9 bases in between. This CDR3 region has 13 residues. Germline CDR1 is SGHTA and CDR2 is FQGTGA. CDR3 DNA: TGTGCCAGCAGCTTATGGGGGCACGAGACCCAGTACTTC. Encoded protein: CASSLWGHETQYF.

CDR3 protein: CASRASGVNTGELFF. The CDR3 DNA reads as TGTGCCAGCAGAGCTAGCGGGGTCAACACCGGGGAGCTGTTTTTT. The genes are TRBV6-5 and TRBJ2-2, with 9 nucleotides matching TRBD2. The CDR3 extends over 15 amino acids. Germline-derived CDR1 and CDR2 are MNHEY and SVGAGI. With V trimmed by 6 bases and J by 2 bases, 4 bases remained unmatched.

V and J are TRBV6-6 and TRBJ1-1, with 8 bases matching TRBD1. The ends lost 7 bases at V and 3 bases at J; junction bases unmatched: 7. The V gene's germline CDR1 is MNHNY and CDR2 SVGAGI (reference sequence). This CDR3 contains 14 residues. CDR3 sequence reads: CASTPGGWDTEAFF. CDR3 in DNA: TGTGCCAGCACGCCAGGGGGCTGGGACACTGAAGCTTTCTTT.

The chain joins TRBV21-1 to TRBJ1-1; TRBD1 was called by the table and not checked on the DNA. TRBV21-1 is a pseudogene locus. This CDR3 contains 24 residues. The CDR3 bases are TGTGCCAGCAGCAAAGCCTCTGAAAGCTTTTGTTTGAGGACAGGCGGGCCCTTGAACACTGAAGCTTTCTTT. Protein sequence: CASSKASESFCLRTGGPLNTEAFF.

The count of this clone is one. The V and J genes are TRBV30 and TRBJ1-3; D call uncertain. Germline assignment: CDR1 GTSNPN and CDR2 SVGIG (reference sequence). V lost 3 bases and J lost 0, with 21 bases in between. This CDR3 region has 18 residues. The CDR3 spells CAWSSGLLRTLSGNTIYF. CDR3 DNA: TGTGCCTGGAGCTCGGGCCTTTTAAGAACTCTCTCTGGAAACACCATATATTTT.